A single sample is the source of the 23 T cell receptor beta chains below, sequenced in a study of blood T cell repertoires in COVID-19. Using immunoSEQ multiplex PCR, the repertoire was profiled, and TCRdb retains in-frame clones only, with some absent. The sample has 250,000 to 350,000 clones; about 88% are singletons. Input material: peripheral blood. The source is a woman aged 60-75 years with acute or convalescent COVID-19.

This rearrangement joins TRBV5-4 to TRBJ1-3; tentative D call: TRBD1 (6 bases). V lost 2 bases, J lost 0 bases, and 9 bases lay in between. The germline gives CDR1 SGHNT, CDR2 YYREEE (reference sequence). The CDR3 extends over 15 amino acids. CDR3 sequence (DNA): TGTGCCAGCAGCTTTGGGGGCTACTCTGGAAACACCATATATTTT. Encoded protein: CASSFGGYSGNTIYF.

The V call is TRBV9, the J call TRBJ2-3; possibly TRBD2 for D (6 bases). CDR1 and CDR2 from the germline V gene are SGDLS and YYNGEE. This CDR3 comprises 15 residues. V lost 0 bases and J lost 3, with 11 bases in between. The CDR3 here is CASSVVRGDTDTQYF. In nucleotides, the CDR3 is TGTGCCAGCAGCGTAGTTCGCGGGGATACAGATACGCAGTATTTT.

This chain uses TRBV7-9 with TRBJ2-5; D possibly corresponds to TRBD2 (5 bases). Deletions cut 5 bases from V and 2 bases from J, with 15 bases between. The CDR3 is 15 amino acids. The germline CDR1 and CDR2 sequences are SEHNR and FQNEAQ (reference sequence). The CDR3 sequence is CASSPREGLQETQYF. The CDR3 DNA sequence: TGTGCCAGCAGCCCCCGTGAGGGTTTACAAGAGACCCAGTACTTC. The whole variable domain, filled in from reference TRBV7-9 and TRBJ2-5, reads DTGVSQNPRHKITKRGQNVTFRCDPISEHNRLYWYRQTLGQGPEFLTYFQNEAQLEKSRLLSDRFSAERPKGSFSTLEIQRTEQGDSAMYLCASSPREGLQETQYFGPGTRLLVL.

The chain joins TRBV19 to TRBJ1-5; TRBD1 matches at 8 bases. This CDR3 is built from 17 residues. Germline CDR1 is LNHDA and CDR2 is SQIVND (reference sequence). The J segment lost 2 bases and the V segment lost 4 bases, leaving 10 bases of the junction unmatched. CDR3 residues: CASSTQGAVSRNQPQHF. Here the CDR3 DNA reads TGTGCCAGTAGTACTCAGGGGGCAGTTTCACGCAATCAGCCCCAGCATTTT. Supplemented by reference TRBV19 and TRBJ1-5, the full variable domain reads DGGITQSPKYLFRKEGQNVTLSCEQNLNHDAMYWYRQDPGQGLRLIYYSQIVNDFQKGDIAEGYSVSREKKESFPLTVTSAQKNPTAFYLCASSTQGAVSRNQPQHFGDGTRLSIL.

This clone was seen once. V usage is TRBV19 and J usage is TRBJ2-7; 7 bases are shared with TRBD2. The V gene's germline CDR1 is LNHDA and CDR2 SQIVND (reference sequence). This CDR3 spans 16 amino acids. V lost 6 bases and J lost 0; bases outside the gene matches: 11. This chain's CDR3 is CASSQGGRPTSYEQYF. CDR3 nucleotide sequence: TGTGCCAGTAGCCAGGGAGGGAGACCGACCTCCTACGAGCAGTACTTC.

The V call is TRBV5-1, the J call TRBJ2-1, with TRBD2 identical over 7 bases. CDR3 length equals 14 residues. J gave up 6 bases and V 0 bases, and 3 bases lay outside the gene matches. Germline-derived CDR1 and CDR2 are SGHRS and YFSETQ. The CDR3 spells CASSLAGGSNEQFF. CDR3 nucleotide sequence: TGCGCCAGCAGCTTGGCGGGAGGTAGCAATGAGCAGTTCTTC.

The genes are TRBV6-4 and TRBJ1-1, with TRBD1 identical over 7 bases. Germline CDR1 and CDR2: MRHNA and SNTAGT. This CDR3 contains 15 residues. The ends lost 4 bases at V and 3 bases at J; junction bases unmatched: 8. The CDR3 loop is CASSVTPTGDTEAFF. The CDR3 nucleotides are TGTGCCAGCAGTGTCACTCCAACAGGGGACACTGAAGCTTTCTTT.

The genes are TRBV4-2 and TRBJ2-2; TRBD2 matches 7 bases. Germline CDR1 and CDR2: LGHNA and YNFKEQ. J gave up 3 bases and V 3 bases, and 10 bases lay outside the gene matches. The CDR3 runs to 17 residues. The chain's CDR3 is CASSHPRAGRDTGELFF. CDR3 bases: TGTGCCAGCAGCCACCCTCGGGCAGGGAGGGACACCGGGGAGCTGTTTTTT.

The J gene is TRBJ2-7, the V gene TRBV5-1; 8 nucleotides align to TRBD2. Germline V lookup: CDR1 SGHRS, CDR2 YFSETQ. There are 15 residues in the CDR3. J was trimmed by 0 bases and V by 0 bases; bases with no gene match: 2. CDR3: CASSLGGGRSYEQYF. DNA for the CDR3: TGCGCCAGCAGCTTGGGCGGGGGGCGCTCCTACGAGCAGTACTTC.

The chain links TRBV10-3 to TRBJ2-7, with 8 positions matching TRBD1. Germline-derived CDR1 and CDR2 are ENHRY and SYGVKD. The ends lost 6 bases at V and 3 bases at J; junction bases unmatched: 1. This CDR3 contains 12 residues. The CDR3 nucleotides are TGTGCCATCAGGGGACAGGTCTACGAGCAGTACTTC. As protein: CAIRGQVYEQYF.

This sequence joins TRBV6-2 or TRBV6-3 and TRBJ2-1; 9 nucleotides agree with TRBD2. V lost 4 bases to trimming and J lost 8 bases; unmatched junction nucleotides: 9. This CDR3 has 15 amino acids. Looked up from germline, CDR1 is MNHEY and CDR2 is SVGEGT. Here the CDR3 reads CASSSDQAGGYEQFF. DNA of the CDR3: TGTGCCAGCAGTTCAGACCAAGCGGGAGGATATGAGCAGTTCTTC.

This rearrangement joins TRBV29-1 to TRBJ1-4; D is unclear. CDR3 length equals 11 residues. Germline lookup yields CDR1 SQVTM and CDR2 ANQGSEA. V was trimmed by 4 bases and J by 8 bases, leaving 8 bases between them. DNA of the CDR3: TGCAGCGTTGGATACACCGAAAAACTGTTTTTT. Encoded protein: CSVGYTEKLFF.

The chain uses TRBV5-1 and TRBJ1-1, with TRBD1 matching 11 bases. Unmatched junction bases numbered 12, after V lost 5 bases and J lost 3 bases. Germline V lookup: CDR1 SGHRS, CDR2 YFSETQ. This CDR3 spans 17 amino acids. CDR3 nucleotide sequence: TGCGCCAGCAGTGACGGGACAGGGGGAAGGTTTTACACTGAAGCTTTCTTT. Translation: CASSDGTGGRFYTEAFF.

This sequence joins TRBV3-1 (or the pseudogene TRBV3-2) and TRBJ2-6; D gene ambiguous. Trimming cost V 3 bases and J 1 base, with 4 bases left between them. Germline CDR1 is LGHDT and CDR2 is YNNKEL (reference sequence). The CDR3 consists of 14 residues. CDR3 DNA sequence: TGTGCCAGCAGCCACAGGTCTGGGGCCAACGTCCTGACTTTC. The encoded protein is CASSHRSGANVLTF.

The chain couples TRBV10-3 to TRBJ2-2, with 14 bases fitting TRBD2. The CDR3 extends over 16 amino acids. V was pared by 9 bases and J by 1 base, with 4 bases of the junction left unmatched. CDR1 is ENHRY and CDR2 is SYGVKD in the germline V gene. The CDR3 sequence: CAIRTSGRLNTGELFF. The CDR3 DNA follows: TGTGCCATTAGGACTAGCGGGAGGTTGAACACCGGGGAGCTGTTTTTT.

V gene TRBV6-2 or TRBV6-3 combines with J gene TRBJ2-6, with D possibly matching TRBD1 (6 bases). The germline CDR1 and CDR2 sequences are MNHEY and SVGEGT. V lost 6 bases and J 2 bases, leaving 11 bases between the germline ends. The CDR3 length is 15 residues. Here the CDR3 DNA reads TGTGCCAGCAGCCGCCAGGGGACTGGGGCCAACGTCCTGACTTTC. Translating gives CASSRQGTGANVLTF.

This chain connects TRBV10-2 to TRBJ1-5; 11 bases are a match to TRBD1. Germline V gene sequence: CDR1 WSHSY, CDR2 SAAADI. CDR3 length equals 15 residues. V was pared by 6 bases and J by 5 bases, with 6 bases of the junction left unmatched. The CDR3 bases are TGCGCCAGCAGCTGGACAGGGGGCGAGGATCAGCCCCAGCATTTT. Its protein is CASSWTGGEDQPQHF.

The chain has TRBV29-1 and TRBJ2-7; 7 nucleotides agree with TRBD1. In germline, CDR1 is SQVTM, CDR2 ANQGSEA. The CDR3 contains 13 residues. Trimming removed 6 bases from V and 2 bases from J; junction bases left unmatched: 7. This CDR3 is CSVRDSGTYEQYF. CDR3 DNA sequence: TGCAGCGTCAGGGACAGTGGGACCTACGAGCAGTACTTC.

The chain couples TRBV5-1 to TRBJ1-1, with 9 bases aligning to TRBD1. In germline, CDR1 is SGHRS, CDR2 YFSETQ. The CDR3 has 16 residues. With 4 bases clipped from V and 0 bases from J, the junction kept 7 bases outside the gene matches. Here the CDR3 reads CASSLPGTGMNTEAFF. In DNA, the CDR3 is TGCGCCAGCAGCCTCCCCGGGACAGGGATGAACACTGAAGCTTTCTTT.

This chain links TRBV2 with TRBJ1-5, with D possibly being TRBD1 (5 bases). Germline lookup yields CDR1 SNHLY and CDR2 FYNNEI. The V end lost 2 bases, the J end lost 0 bases, and 11 bases lay between the germline ends. This CDR3 has 16 amino acids. CDR3 in amino acids: CASSEPGSYSNQPQHF. The CDR3 bases are TGTGCCAGCAGTGAACCAGGGTCTTATAGCAATCAGCCCCAGCATTTT.

The gene calls are TRBV5-6 and TRBJ1-3; 10 bases are shared with TRBD1. The CDR3 runs 16 residues. Germline loops: CDR1 SGHDT, CDR2 YYEEEE. J gave up 0 bases and V 6 bases, and 6 bases lay outside the gene matches. The CDR3 DNA sequence: TGTGCCAGCAACCTAAGGACAGGGGGCTCTGGAAACACCATATATTTT. It codes for CASNLRTGGSGNTIYF.

V and J are TRBV9 and TRBJ2-1; unclear D gene. The CDR3 length is 15 residues. With 4 bases removed from V and 0 bases from J, the gap between germline ends came to 11 bases. CDR1 is SGDLS, CDR2 YYNGEE, per germline. The CDR3 DNA reads as TGTGCCAGCAGCACCCAGGCGACCTCCTACAATGAGCAGTTCTTC. It specifies CASSTQATSYNEQFF.

The rearrangement links TRBV7-3 to TRBJ2-1, with D possibly TRBD1 on 5 matching bases. This CDR3 is 13 amino acids long. Germline values: CDR1 SGHTA, CDR2 FQGTGA. V lost 1 base and J 7 bases, leaving 8 bases between the germline ends. The CDR3 is CASSLIAGNEQFF. In DNA form, the CDR3 reads TGTGCCAGCAGCTTAATTGCAGGGAATGAGCAGTTCTTC. Variable domain in full (rest from reference TRBV7-3 and TRBJ2-1): GAGVSQTPSNKVTEKGKYVELRCDPISGHTALYWYRQSLGQGPEFLIYFQGTGAADDSGLPNDRFFAVRPEGSVSTLKIQRTERGDSAVYLCASSLIAGNEQFFGPGTRLTVL.